This T cell receptor beta chain came from a study of shared clonotypes between healthy human individuals (dated by TCRdb to 2018 to 2021). Regarding the research as a whole: A few men and two women, aged 18 to 49 years, made up the cohort. For each donor, CD4 naive and CD4 memory were each given three plates, CD8 naive was given two plates, and CD8 memory was given one plate. To estimate repertoire size and how much clonotype sharing occurs between individuals, the study deeply sequenced the blood TCR repertoires of five healthy adults. To increase sequencing depth and limit assay-specific biases, TCR repertoire library preparation and sequencing were carried out by different laboratories using diverse techniques. Between about 0.9 and 9 billion PBMCs per donor were obtained by leukapheresis.

Based on the germline V gene (reference sequence), the CDR1 and CDR2 sequences are LNHDA and SQIVND. The CDR3 sequence holds 13 residues, the cysteine and phenylalanine included. Left in the record is the CDR3 DNA by itself, 39 bases read in frame from the first base. Deletion took 7 bases off V and 4 bases off J, with a span of 13 bases between the germline ends. TCR CDR3 regions were amplified from genomic DNA by multiplex PCR using the deep immunoSEQ assay. Extracted genomic DNA from each cell subset was distributed evenly across all wells of several immunoSEQ 96-well plates, and each plate was treated as a replicate. For sorted subsets, 150 to 250 ng genomic DNA, equal to some 28,000 T cell genomes, was loaded into each replicate PCR. Purified libraries were measured with a Qubit 3.0 fluorometer, size-checked on a Bioanalyzer 2100, and measured again with the KAPA Library Quantification kit. Every immunoSEQ 96-well plate was sequenced on a separate single-read 150-cycle Illumina NextSeq 550 flow cell. The study's own analysis went as follows. Because only junctional sequences without quality scores were contained in the immunoSEQ output, filtering matching that applied to full-length reads could not be performed. To assign V/J genes and CDR3, sequences were annotated using PyIR, a Python wrapper for IgBLAST v1.9, with IMGT germline references. Reads were filtered out if the reads had weak V/J assignments (E-value above 1e-6), no CDR3, stop codons, out-of-frame junctions, or ambiguous translated residues. A V3J clonotype was defined by an identical inferred V gene, J gene, and CDR3 amino acid sequence. To compute the percentage overlap between repertoires, the number of shared unique clonotypes was divided by the size of the smaller repertoire. Three approaches were used to assess repertoire richness: RTK rarefaction, the Chao1 estimator, and Recon v2.1 estimates of unobserved clonotypes. For all TCRbeta clonotypes obtained by the gDNA method from several donors, generation probabilities were computed with OLGA. TCRdb re-hosts the immuneACCESS table, in-frame sequences only. Its copies lack some clones; in the studies checked, an unresolved V gene accounts for under half of them, and the cause for the rest is not known. The D gene and trimming were derived from the DNA, and the V and J assignments and clone size from that table. The sample yields under 2.5 million clones; about nine tenths were counted once. The ten top clones hold 0.3% to 0.45% of the sample.

Points the paper makes about the study in general: Based on pairwise subsampling, the degree of clonotype sharing among donors was expected to be affected by sequencing depth. Rarefaction of sorted-subset datasets indicated incomplete sequencing despite the large sequencing depth. Sampling was restricted to blood, and TCR repertoires in tissue are likely to differ from TCR repertoires in blood. The genetic and exposure-history diversity represented was limited by the small number of donors. Compared with non-shared clonotypes, the clonotypes found in all four sorted-subset donors had higher generation probabilities. Naive subsets generally had larger estimated clonotype richness than memory subsets did. Across four donors, about 5% of naive CD4, 3.5% of naive CD8, 2.3% of memory CD4, and approximately 0.4% of memory CD8 clonotypes were shared.

As regards this clone: This receptor's antigen is unknown. One base away there is no much larger clone; base qualities are not given.

Donors were healthy HIV-negative adults with no recently reported acute infections or vaccinations. Only Caucasian adults living in Nashville, Tennessee, USA were represented among the donors. CD4+ T cells were enriched through magnetic negative selection, after which naive cells were positively selected on CD45RA and the remaining negative fraction served as the memory subset. Blood was obtained by leukapheresis, after which PBMCs were separated by Ficoll-Histopaque density gradient centrifugation and cryopreserved in liquid nitrogen vapor phase. Analytical flow cytometry was used to check the purity and quantity of each magnetically sorted T cell population. From each sorted fraction, genomic DNA was isolated and quantified by UV absorbance on a Nanodrop 2000c.

The TCR comes from a man between 18 and 29 years old in good health. Some clones in this sample may be carry-over from other donors' samples. The sample consisted of naive CD4+ T cells from PBMCs. What the cell subset or site label conveys for this sample: CD45RA+ positively selected. Recombination linked TRBV19 to TRBJ1-1; the D gene remains uncertain. The bases read TGTGCCAGTACCGGGGTACGGGGCACTGAAGCTTTCTTT. Translated, it reads CASTGVRGTEAFF.